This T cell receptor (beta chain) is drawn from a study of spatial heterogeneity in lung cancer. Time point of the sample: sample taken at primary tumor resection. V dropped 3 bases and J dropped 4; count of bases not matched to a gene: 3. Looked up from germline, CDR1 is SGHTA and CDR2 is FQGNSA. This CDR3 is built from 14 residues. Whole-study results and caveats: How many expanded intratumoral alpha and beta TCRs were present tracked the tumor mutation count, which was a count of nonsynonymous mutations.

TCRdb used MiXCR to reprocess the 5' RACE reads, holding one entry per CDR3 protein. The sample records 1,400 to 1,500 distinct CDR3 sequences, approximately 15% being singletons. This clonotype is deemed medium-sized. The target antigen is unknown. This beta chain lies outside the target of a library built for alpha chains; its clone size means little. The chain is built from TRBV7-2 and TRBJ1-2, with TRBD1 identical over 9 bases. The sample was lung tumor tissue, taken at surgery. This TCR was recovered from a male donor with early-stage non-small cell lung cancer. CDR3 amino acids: CASSFSTGGYGYTF. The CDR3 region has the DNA TGTGCCAGCAGCTTCTCGACAGGGGGCTATGGCTACACCTTC.